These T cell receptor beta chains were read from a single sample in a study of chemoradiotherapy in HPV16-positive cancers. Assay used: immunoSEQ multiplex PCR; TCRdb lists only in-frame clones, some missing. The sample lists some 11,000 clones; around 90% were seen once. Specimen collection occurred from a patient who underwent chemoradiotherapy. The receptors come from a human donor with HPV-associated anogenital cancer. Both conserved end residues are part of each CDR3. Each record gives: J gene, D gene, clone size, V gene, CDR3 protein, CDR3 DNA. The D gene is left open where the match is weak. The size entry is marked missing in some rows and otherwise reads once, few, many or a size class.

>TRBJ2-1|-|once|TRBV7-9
CASSFRGEQFF
TGTGCCAGCAGCTTTCGTGGTGAGCAGTTCTTC
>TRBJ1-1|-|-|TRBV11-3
CASGPNQNTEAFF
TGTGCCAGCGGCCCCAATCAGAACACTGAAGCTTTCTTT
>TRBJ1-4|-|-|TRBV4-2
CASSQDPGPNNEKLFF
TGTGCCAGCAGCCAAGACCCGGGCCCGAATAATGAAAAACTGTTTTTT
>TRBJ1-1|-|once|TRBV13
CASSSRMNTEAFF
TGTGCCAGCAGCTCGCGTATGAACACTGAAGCTTTCTTT
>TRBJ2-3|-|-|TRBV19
CASSIRTDTQYF
TGTGCCAGTAGTATTCGAACAGATACGCAGTATTTT
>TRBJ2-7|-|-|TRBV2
CASSEPFTIEQYF
TGTGCCAGCAGTGAGCCCTTTACGATCGAGCAGTACTTC
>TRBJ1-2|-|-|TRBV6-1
CASRGGTSNTYGYTF
TGTGCCAGCAGAGGCGGGACATCAAACACCTATGGCTACACCTTC
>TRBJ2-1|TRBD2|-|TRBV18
CASSPYSGGEQFF
TGTGCCAGCTCACCATACTCGGGGGGTGAGCAGTTCTTC
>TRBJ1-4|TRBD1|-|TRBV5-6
CASSWDRGTEQAEKLFF
TGTGCCAGCAGCTGGGACAGGGGAACGGAGCAGGCTGAAAAACTGTTTTTT
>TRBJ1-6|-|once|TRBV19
CASSRTAAGTQNSPLHF
TGTGCCAGTAGCCGAACTGCTGCCGGGACACAGAATTCACCCCTCCACTTT
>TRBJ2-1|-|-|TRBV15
CATRLLAGGPHEQFF
TGTGCCACCAGGCTCCTAGCCGGGGGGCCGCATGAGCAGTTCTTC
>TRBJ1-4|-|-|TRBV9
CASSPALGGEKLFF
TGTGCCAGCAGCCCAGCATTGGGTGGTGAAAAACTGTTTTTT
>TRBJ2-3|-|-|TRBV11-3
CASSFGSDTQYF
TGTGCCAGCAGCTTTGGGTCAGATACGCAGTATTTT
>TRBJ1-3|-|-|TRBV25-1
CASNHDGNTIYF
TGTGCCAGCAACCACGATGGAAACACCATATATTTT
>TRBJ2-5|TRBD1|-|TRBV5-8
CASSLRPGQGRETQYF
TGTGCCAGCAGCCTCAGACCGGGACAGGGTCGGGAGACCCAGTACTTC
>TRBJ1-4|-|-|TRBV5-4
CATGRGANEKLFF
TGTGCAACCGGGAGAGGGGCCAATGAAAAACTGTTTTTT
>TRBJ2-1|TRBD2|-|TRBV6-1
CASSERSSGNNEQFF
TGTGCCAGCAGTGAGAGGTCTAGCGGGAACAATGAGCAGTTCTTC
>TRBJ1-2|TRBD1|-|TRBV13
CASSPWTGGALDPNYGYTF
TGTGCCAGCAGCCCATGGACAGGGGGTGCATTGGACCCTAACTATGGCTACACCTTC
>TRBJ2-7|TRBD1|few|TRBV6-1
CASSVDPGQGAAEQYF
TGTGCCAGCAGTGTAGACCCGGGACAGGGGGCGGCCGAGCAGTACTTC
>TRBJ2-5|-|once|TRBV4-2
CASRKGGGGTDQETQYF
TGTGCCAGCAGGAAAGGGGGTGGGGGGACGGACCAAGAGACCCAGTACTTC
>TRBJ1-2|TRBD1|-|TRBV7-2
CASSLSGTGQGVGYTF
TGTGCCAGCAGCTTATCGGGGACTGGACAGGGGGTTGGCTACACCTTC
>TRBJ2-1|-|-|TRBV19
CASNVLHSGPRYNEQFF
TGTGCCAGTAACGTGCTACATTCGGGACCACGCTACAATGAGCAGTTCTTC
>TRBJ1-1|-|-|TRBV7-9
CASSYADEAFF
TGTGCCAGCAGCTACGCCGATGAAGCTTTCTTT
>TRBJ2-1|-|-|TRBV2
CASSETLGHNEQFF
TGTGCCAGCAGTGAAACGCTAGGGCACAATGAGCAGTTCTTC
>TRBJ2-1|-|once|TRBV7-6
CASSLDVAGEQFF
TGTGCCAGCAGCTTAGACGTAGCCGGTGAGCAGTTCTTC
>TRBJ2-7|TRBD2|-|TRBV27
CASSAGTSGSYEQYF
TGTGCCAGCAGTGCAGGGACTAGCGGTTCCTACGAGCAGTACTTC
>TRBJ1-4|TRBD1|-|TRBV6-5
CASSYGGQGGSEKLFF
TGTGCCAGCAGTTATGGGGGACAGGGGGGTAGTGAAAAACTGTTTTTT
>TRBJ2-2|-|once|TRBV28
CASEAFWGELFF
TGTGCCAGCGAGGCGTTCTGGGGGGAGCTGTTTTTT
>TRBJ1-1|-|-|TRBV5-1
CASSPGPNTEAFF
TGCGCCAGCAGCCCCGGGCCGAACACTGAAGCTTTCTTT
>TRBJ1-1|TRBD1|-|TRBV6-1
CASSERQGAPAEAFF
TGTGCCAGCAGTGAGAGACAGGGGGCGCCGGCTGAAGCTTTCTTT
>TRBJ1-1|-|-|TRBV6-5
CASSHPGGAYTEAFF
TGTGCCAGCAGTCACCCCGGTGGGGCTTACACTGAAGCTTTCTTT
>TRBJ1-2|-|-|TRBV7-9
CALEESNYGYTF
TGTGCCTTGGAGGAATCTAACTATGGCTACACCTTC
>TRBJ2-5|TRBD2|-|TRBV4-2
CASSHPGTSQETQYF
TGTGCCAGCAGCCACCCCGGGACTAGCCAAGAGACCCAGTACTTC
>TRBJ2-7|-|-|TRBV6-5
CASSPTRKGQEQYF
TGTGCCAGCAGTCCCACCCGCAAAGGACAGGAGCAGTACTTC
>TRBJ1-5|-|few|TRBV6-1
CASSGSNSPNQPQHF
TGTGCCAGCAGTGGATCAAACAGTCCCAATCAGCCCCAGCATTTT
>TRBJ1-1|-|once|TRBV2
CASGIGNF
TGTGCCAGCGGGATAGGAAACTTT
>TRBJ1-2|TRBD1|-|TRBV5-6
CASSLRQTGGYGYTF
TGTGCCAGCAGCTTGAGACAGACAGGGGGCTATGGCTACACCTTC